This T cell receptor beta chain appears in the sequencing data of a study of T cells in tuberculosis. The CDR3 is 13 residues long. V was pared by 0 bases and J by 8 bases, with 10 bases between. Germline V lookup: CDR1 SGHVS, CDR2 FNYEAQ. The sample holds one count of this clone. Assay: immunoSEQ multiplex PCR; the TCRdb copy retains only in-frame clones and omits some. This sample has tens of thousands of clones, with about 93% found just once. The receptor was isolated from a donor between 10 and 35 years old with latent tuberculosis or without tuberculosis infection. The V and J genes are TRBV7-6 and TRBJ1-2; unclear D gene. Sample: PBMCs. CDR3 sequence: CASSLAAEMGYTF. The CDR3 DNA follows: TGTGCCAGCAGCTTAGCTGCGGAGATGGGCTACACCTTC.